The 16 T cell receptor beta chains reported below all come from one sample, sequenced in a study of PD-1 blockade in classical Hodgkin lymphoma. TCRdb's table, derived via immunoSEQ multiplex PCR, lists solely in-frame clones and lacks some. The sample includes under 6,500 clones, 85% to 90% seen only once; the top ten take 20% to 25%. Specified time point: newly diagnosed, previously untreated cHL patient sample. Investigators obtained CD8+ T cells from thawed PBMCs by magnetic negative selection. The material sequenced was CD8+ T cells from blood. The receptor set was obtained from a human donor with classical Hodgkin lymphoma.

The genes are TRBV27 and TRBJ1-1; D is uncertain. The CDR3 covers 16 residues. Germline CDR1 is MNHEY and CDR2 is SMNVEV (reference sequence). With 6 bases removed from V and 7 bases from J, the gap between germline ends came to 24 bases. CDR3 sequence reads: CASRPFPPALLGEAFF. Written as DNA, the CDR3 is TGTGCCAGCAGACCTTTTCCCCCGGCCCTACTAGGTGAAGCTTTCTTT.

The chain uses TRBV6-5 and TRBJ2-3, with 8 positions matching TRBD1. This CDR3 is 15 amino acids long. CDR1 is MNHEY, CDR2 SVGAGI, per germline. The V and J ends lost 5 bases and 1 base, in that order; junction bases with no gene match: 5. This CDR3 reads CASSQTDRGTDTQYF. The CDR3 nucleotides are TGTGCCAGCAGTCAAACGGACAGGGGCACAGATACGCAGTATTTT.

The genes are TRBV15 and TRBJ2-5; tentatively, D is TRBD1 or TRBD2 (5 bases each). This CDR3 comprises 12 residues. Germline-derived CDR1 and CDR2 are LNHNV and YYDKDF (reference sequence). Trimming left V 4 bases short and J 13 bases short, with 16 bases between. The CDR3 DNA is TGTGCCACCAGCACCCACGGACCTGGGACGTACTTC. This codes for CATSTHGPGTYF.

This chain links TRBV6-1 with TRBJ1-5, with TRBD1 matching over 8 bases. The CDR3 spans 15 residues. Germline CDR1 and CDR2: MNHNS and SASEGT. Unmatched junction bases numbered 3, after V lost 1 base and J lost 4 bases. The CDR3: CASSEEGTGNQPQHF. DNA for the CDR3: TGTGCCAGCAGTGAAGAGGGGACAGGTAATCAGCCCCAGCATTTT.

The chain carries TRBV29-1 and TRBJ1-2, with TRBD1 matching 7 bases. Germline CDR1 SQVTM, CDR2 ANQGSEA. The junction had 7 bases not matched to a gene; V was cut back by 2 bases and J by 4 bases. CDR3 length: 14 residues. The CDR3 DNA is TGCAGCGTTGAATCAGGGACAGTCTCCTATGGCTACACCTTC. It translates to CSVESGTVSYGYTF.

V usage is TRBV6-1 and J usage is TRBJ2-7, with a tentative D call TRBD1 (6 bases). The V end lost 6 bases, the J end lost 4 bases, and 19 bases lay between the germline ends. The V gene's germline CDR1 is MNHNS and CDR2 SASEGT. This CDR3 has 15 residues. The CDR3 DNA reads as TGTGCCAGCAGACAAGACAGGCTTGCTGCATACGAGCAGTACTTC. Translating gives CASRQDRLAAYEQYF.

The CDR3 reads CAISDWSNTEAFF. In nucleotides, the CDR3 is TGTGCCATCAGTGATTGGTCGAACACTGAAGCTTTCTTT. The chain uses TRBV10-3 and TRBJ1-1; D call uncertain. The CDR3 has 13 amino acids. V dropped 3 bases and J dropped 1 base, with 6 bases sitting between them. Germline CDR1 ENHRY, CDR2 SYGVKD.

In its sample, this clone was seen once. V gene TRBV10-3 combines with J gene TRBJ2-7, with 7 bases identical to TRBD2. The CDR3 sequence is 15 residues long. The V and J ends lost 4 bases and 6 bases, in that order; junction bases with no gene match: 12. Looked up from germline, CDR1 is ENHRY and CDR2 is SYGVKD. CDR3 amino acids: CAISGTQRGPSEQYF. As DNA, the CDR3 is TGTGCCATCAGTGGTACACAGCGGGGACCCTCCGAGCAGTACTTC.

V and J are TRBV7-9 and TRBJ2-5; D unclear. CDR3 length equals 11 residues. Germline V CDR1 and CDR2: SEHNR, FQNEAQ (reference sequence). V shed 5 bases and J shed 5 bases, with 6 bases lying between them. CDR3 amino acids: CASSPWETQYF. The CDR3 DNA reads as TGTGCCAGCAGCCCCTGGGAGACCCAGTACTTC. The full variable domain, in which reference TRBV7-9 and TRBJ2-5 provide the parts outside the CDR3, is DTGVSQNPRHKITKRGQNVTFRCDPISEHNRLYWYRQTLGQGPEFLTYFQNEAQLEKSRLLSDRFSAERPKGSFSTLEIQRTEQGDSAMYLCASSPWETQYFGPGTRLLVL.

This clone was observed a single time. The DNA of the CDR3 is TGTGCCAGCAGCCAAGATTTCGACGCAACCTACGAGCAGTACTTC. Residues: CASSQDFDATYEQYF. The chain links TRBV4-2 to TRBJ2-7, with no clear D. Germline V gene sequence: CDR1 LGHNA, CDR2 YNFKEQ. V lost 0 bases, J lost 2 bases, and 11 bases lay in between. This CDR3 contains 15 residues.

CDR3 DNA: TGTGCCAGCAGTGATGCCAGTAACAATGAGCAGTTCTTC. Encoded protein: CASSDASNNEQFF. The chain carries TRBV25-1 and TRBJ2-1, with D uncertain. Germline CDR1 MGHDK, CDR2 SYGVNS. Trimming shortened V by 3 bases and J by 5 bases, and 8 bases separated the two germline ends. The CDR3 is made up of 13 amino acids.

V and J are TRBV15 and TRBJ2-3, with D possibly being TRBD2 (6 bases). The CDR3 totals 15 residues. V shed 5 bases and J shed 3 bases, with 15 bases lying between them. CDR1 LNHNV and CDR2 YYDKDF come from the germline V gene (reference sequence). The CDR3 DNA sequence: TGTGCCACCAGCGCCACCGGGGGTGGGACAGATACGCAGTATTTT. This sequence encodes CATSATGGGTDTQYF. The full variable domain, in which reference TRBV15 and TRBJ2-3 provide the parts outside the CDR3, is DAMVIQNPRYQVTQFGKPVTLSCSQTLNHNVMYWYQQKSSQAPKLLFHYYDKDFNNEADTPDNFQSRRPNTSFCFLDIRSPGLGDTAMYLCATSATGGGTDTQYFGPGTRLTVL.

The table lists this clone with a count of one. The rearrangement links TRBV18 to TRBJ2-7; 9 positions match TRBD2. Looked up from germline, CDR1 is KGHSH and CDR2 is LQKENI. The V gene end was trimmed by 3 bases and the J gene end by 3 bases; junction bases not matched to a gene: 6. The CDR3 is made up of 15 amino acids. The CDR3 reads CASSPFSGRSYEQYF. CDR3 DNA sequence: TGTGCCAGCTCACCCTTTAGCGGGAGAAGCTACGAGCAGTACTTC.

The chain carries TRBV30 and TRBJ1-1; TRBD1 is a possible D gene (5 bases). CDR1 and CDR2 (germline): GTSNPN, SVGIG (reference sequence). The CDR3 consists of 12 residues. V was shortened by 1 base and J by 5 bases, with 8 bases between the two germline ends. This chain's CDR3 is CAWSGGTTEAFF. The DNA of the CDR3 is TGTGCCTGGAGTGGCGGGACTACTGAAGCTTTCTTT.

The chain carries TRBV7-4 and TRBJ1-3; TRBD1 agrees at 11 bases. The CDR3 has 16 amino acids. Per germline, CDR1 SGHVT and CDR2 SQSDAQ. Trimming took 3 bases from V and 0 from J; bases not matched to a gene: 1. DNA of the CDR3: TGTGCCAGCAGCTTTGGGACAGGGGGCTCTGGAAACACCATATATTTT. This sequence encodes CASSFGTGGSGNTIYF.

This chain links TRBV27 with TRBJ1-1, with TRBD1 as a possible D gene (6 bases). From germline, CDR1 is MNHEY and CDR2 SMNVEV (reference sequence). This CDR3 contains 13 residues. Deletions cut 0 bases from V and 4 bases from J, with 6 bases between. CDR3 sequence reads: CASSLSGGTEAFF. CDR3 DNA sequence: TGTGCCAGCAGTTTATCAGGGGGCACTGAAGCTTTCTTT.